This TCR beta chain comes out of a study of blood T cell repertoires in COVID-19. This CDR3 is built from 13 residues. Trimming took 5 bases from V and 5 from J; bases not matched to a gene: 7. Germline V gene lookup returns CDR1 GTSNPN and CDR2 SVGIG (reference sequence). TCRdb's table, derived via immunoSEQ multiplex PCR, lists solely in-frame clones and lacks some. The sample gives about 200,000 clones, 80% to 85% of which show up once; less than 9.5% is in the top ten. This clonotype originated in a woman at least 80 years old with COVID-19, enrolled during active disease. The genes are TRBV30 and TRBJ2-5; 8 nucleotides line up with TRBD1. Sequenced input: peripheral blood. CDR3 DNA: TGTGCCTGGGCCACAGGGGGAACGGAGACCCAGTACTTC. Translation gives CAWATGGTETQYF.